The 10 T cell receptor beta chains below all came from one sample that was sequenced in a study of T cells expressing NK-cell markers. TCRdb derives one entry per CDR3 protein from the 5' RACE reads, leaving out DNA. The listing contains roughly 160,000 distinct CDR3 sequences. Source material: blood T cells: a sorted CD56 or NKG2C T cell subset, CD4+ or CD8+ T cells, or bulk PBMC T cells (not recorded which). These receptors were obtained from a man aged 18-70 years in good health.

The chain is built from TRBV13 and TRBJ2-1; TCRdb's D call of TRBD2 is untestable without DNA. In germline, CDR1 is PRHDT, CDR2 FYEKMQ (reference sequence). This CDR3 is 16 amino acids long. The CDR3 region is CASSSVAGGSYNEQFF.

The chain combines TRBV2 with TRBJ2-1; absent DNA, TCRdb's TRBD2 call cannot be checked. The CDR3 extends over 16 amino acids. Germline values: CDR1 SNHLY, CDR2 FYNNEI. CDR3 protein: CASSSLWGLGTIEQFF.

The chain is built from TRBV19 and TRBJ1-1; the TCRdb D gene call, TRBD1, has no DNA to confirm it. This CDR3 is 14 amino acids long. Germline-derived CDR1 and CDR2 are LNHDA and SQIVND (reference sequence). The CDR3 reads CASSTPGSYTEAFF.

V usage is TRBV5-1 and J usage is TRBJ2-2; with no DNA, the TCRdb D assignment of TRBD1 cannot be verified. CDR1 is SGHRS and CDR2 is YFSETQ in the germline V gene. This CDR3 contains 15 residues. The CDR3 region is CASSLVGQGVGELFF.

Here the CDR3 reads CASSDPGEQYF. V is TRBV6-6 and J is TRBJ2-7. The germline gives CDR1 MNHNY, CDR2 SVGAGI (reference sequence). The CDR3 contains 11 residues.

The V call is TRBV7-6, the J call TRBJ1-1; the D call of TRBD1 rests on TCRdb alone, since no DNA is present to check it. Germline lookup yields CDR1 SGHVS and CDR2 FNYEAQ. The CDR3 consists of 14 residues. CDR3 in amino acids: CASSSRQGASEAFF. The full variable domain, completed using reference TRBV7-6 and TRBJ1-1, is GAGVSQSPRYKVTKRGQDVALRCDPISGHVSLYWYRQALGQGPEFLTYFNYEAQQDKSGLPNDRFSAERPEGSISTLTIQRTEQRDSAMYRCASSSRQGASEAFFGQGTRLTVV.

The chain employs TRBV11-3 and TRBJ1-1. This CDR3 has 12 amino acids. CDR1 and CDR2 (germline): SGHNT, YENEEA. The CDR3 region is CASSLHNLGAFF.

The chain uses TRBV7-8 and TRBJ2-7; TCRdb names TRBD2, which stays unverified in the absence of DNA. The germline V gene encodes CDR1 SGHVS and CDR2 FQNEAQ. The CDR3 covers 15 residues. The CDR3: CASSLGVAGEYEQYF. Based on the CDR3 plus reference TRBV7-8 and TRBJ2-7, the full variable domain is GAGVSQSPRYKVAKRGQDVALRCDPISGHVSLFWYQQALGQGPEFLTYFQNEAQLDKSGLPSDRFFAERPEGSVSTLKIQRTQQEDSAVYLCASSLGVAGEYEQYFGPGTRLTVT.

The chain is built from TRBV3-1 and TRBJ2-1; with no DNA, the TCRdb D assignment of TRBD2 cannot be verified. This CDR3 has 19 amino acids. Germline V CDR1 and CDR2: LGHDT, YNNKEL (reference sequence). Here the CDR3 reads CASSQERTGLADIYNEQFF.

V gene TRBV13 combines with J gene TRBJ2-1; TCRdb gives TRBD1 as the D gene, but with no DNA this cannot be confirmed. The CDR3 length is 15 residues. The germline CDR1 and CDR2 sequences are PRHDT and FYEKMQ (reference sequence). CDR3 amino acids: CASSEDRGPLNEQFF.